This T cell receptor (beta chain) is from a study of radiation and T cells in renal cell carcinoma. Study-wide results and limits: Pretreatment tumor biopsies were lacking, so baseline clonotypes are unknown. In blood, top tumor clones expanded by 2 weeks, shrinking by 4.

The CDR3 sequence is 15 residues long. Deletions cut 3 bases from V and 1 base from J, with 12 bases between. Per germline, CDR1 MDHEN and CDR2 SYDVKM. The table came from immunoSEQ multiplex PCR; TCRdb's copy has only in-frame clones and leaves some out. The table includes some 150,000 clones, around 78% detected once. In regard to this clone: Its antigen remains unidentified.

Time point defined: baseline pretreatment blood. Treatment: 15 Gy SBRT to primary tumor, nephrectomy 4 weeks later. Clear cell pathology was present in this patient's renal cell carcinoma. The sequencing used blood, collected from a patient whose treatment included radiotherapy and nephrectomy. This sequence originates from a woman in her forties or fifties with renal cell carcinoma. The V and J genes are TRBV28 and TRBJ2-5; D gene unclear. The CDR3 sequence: CASSFTGIRQETQYF. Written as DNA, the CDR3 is TGTGCCAGCAGTTTTACGGGTATCCGCCAAGAGACCCAGTACTTC.